This T cell receptor (beta chain) derives from a study of T cell responses to AZD1222 COVID-19 vaccine. Broader study findings: A reported finding is that nearly half of spike-specific TCRs target unmutated variant regions. The donor group comprised mostly white British people and more females; the analysis possibly underestimated clonal diversity. Vaccine-related CD4 TCRs covered spike, predominating at 160-218 and 743-854. Researchers took repertoire samples only after the peak T cell response had come.

Concerning this clone: Its antigen is as yet unknown.

TCRdb keeps only in-frame clones here, not all; method: immunoSEQ multiplex PCR. The table lists about 160,000 clones, approximately 90% of them singletons. Germline V gives CDR1 SGHRS, CDR2 YFSETQ. After removal of 3 bases from V and 0 bases from J, the junction contained 13 bases not matched to a gene. The CDR3 has 20 residues. The sequence was obtained from an adult in good health. The V and J genes are TRBV5-1 and TRBJ2-7, with TRBD2 matching 15 bases. The sample here was peripheral blood, taken on day 0 of AZD1222 vaccination. DNA of the CDR3: TGCGCCAGCAGCTGGGACCCGGGACTAGCGGGAGGAACCCTCTCCTACGAGCAGTACTTC. Its translation is CASSWDPGLAGGTLSYEQYF.